The next 12 T cell receptor beta chains were all read from a single sample in a study of a mutant IDH1 vaccine in newly diagnosed glioma. These receptors' antigens are unknown. Time point defined: week 47, end of study. Every vaccine dose comprised 300 ug of mutant IDH1 20-mer peptide plus topical imiquimod. Profiled with immunoSEQ multiplex PCR; TCRdb holds only in-frame clones, not every one. The sample gives about 84,000 clones, 80% to 90% of which show up once; 5% to 6.5% is in the top ten. The sequences come from PBMCs, collected from a glioma patient whose treatment included an IDH1 peptide vaccine. The receptors stem from a middle-aged man with glioma.

This chain uses TRBV4-2 with TRBJ2-1; 10 bases match TRBD2. The CDR3 loop spans 15 amino acids. V shed 5 bases and J 8 bases; nucleotides not matched to a gene: 9. CDR1 is LGHNA and CDR2 is YNFKEQ in the germline V gene. The DNA of the CDR3 is TGTGCCAGCAGCACTAGCGGGATGCGGGGGGATGAGCAGTTCTTC. It encodes CASSTSGMRGDEQFF.

The gene calls are TRBV4-2 and TRBJ1-1; D is undetermined. CDR3 size: 16 residues. The germline V gene has CDR1 LGHNA and CDR2 YNFKEQ. Deletions cut 5 bases from V and 1 base from J, with 17 bases between. As DNA, the CDR3 is TGTGCCAGCAGCTTGCCCTTCGGGCAGGCGAACACTGAAGCTTTCTTT. Residues: CASSLPFGQANTEAFF.

The sample holds one count of this clone. Its ends do not fully match the called genes, so a read error is possible. The chain joins TRBV6-6 to TRBJ1-2; no firm D call. The germline gives CDR1 MNHNY, CDR2 SVGAGI (reference sequence). This CDR3 is 11 amino acids long. The CDR3 DNA reads TGTGCCAGCAGTCACTCCGCGTTCTACACCTTC. Protein product: CASSHSAFYTF.

On this clone: This sample also contains other DNA sequences that code for the same CDR3. The chain combines TRBV5-6 with TRBJ2-5, with unresolved D. The CDR3 is made up of 12 amino acids. Germline lookup yields CDR1 SGHDT and CDR2 YYEEEE. Trimming removed 0 bases at V and 3 bases at J, with 3 bases between. In DNA form, the CDR3 reads TGTGCCAGCAGCTTGGCCGAAGAGACCCAGTACTTC. As protein: CASSLAEETQYF.

The chain recombines TRBV18 with TRBJ2-3, with D hard to call. The length of the CDR3 is 14 residues. In germline, CDR1 is KGHSH, CDR2 LQKENI. V was clipped by 0 bases and J by 6 bases, with 10 bases between them. The CDR3, as DNA: TGTGCCAGCTCACCACCGGGCCAAAGGGATACGCAGTATTTT. This encodes CASSPPGQRDTQYF.

The rearrangement uses TRBV6-4 and TRBJ2-3, with TRBD2 matching over 10 bases. V was clipped by 3 bases and J by 5 bases; unmatched bases: 5. The CDR3 sequence is 15 residues long. CDR1 is MRHNA, CDR2 SNTAGT, per germline. The CDR3 DNA is TGTGCCAGCAGTGAGAGCGGGGGGGCCGGAGATACGCAGTATTTT. Protein: CASSESGGAGDTQYF.

The CDR3 bases are TGTGCCAGTAGTACGCCCGTGGGGGGGCCCACAGATACGCAGTATTTT. This translates into CASSTPVGGPTDTQYF. The V call is TRBV19, the J call TRBJ2-3; D might be TRBD2 (7 bases). The V end lost 4 bases, the J end lost 2 bases, and 16 bases lay between the germline ends. The CDR3 covers 16 residues. In germline, CDR1 is LNHDA, CDR2 SQIVND (reference sequence).

The gene calls are TRBV10-3 and TRBJ2-1; no firm D call. The V and J ends lost 7 bases and 12 bases respectively, with 19 bases between them. This CDR3 spans 13 amino acids. CDR1 and CDR2 (germline): ENHRY, SYGVKD. The CDR3 DNA reads as TGTGCCATCAATAATGAGCGCGGAACGGGGCAGTTCTTC. Protein sequence: CAINNERGTGQFF.

The CDR3 loop reads CASSSQRYQETQYF. The DNA for the CDR3 is TGTGCCAGCAGCTCTCAGCGGTACCAAGAGACCCAGTACTTC. The chain has TRBV7-9 and TRBJ2-5, with D perhaps TRBD2 (5 bases). The V end was cut by 4 bases, the J end by 0 bases, with 9 bases between. The CDR3 has 14 residues. The V gene's germline CDR1 is SEHNR and CDR2 FQNEAQ (reference sequence).

This clone came up once. The chain combines TRBV18 with TRBJ1-4; weak D call: TRBD1 (5 bases). The CDR3 runs to 15 residues. Germline loops: CDR1 KGHSH, CDR2 LQKENI. V lost 1 base and J 8 bases, leaving 14 bases between the germline ends. The CDR3 DNA follows: TGTGCCAGCTCACCACGCGGGACCGGCGGAGAAAAACTGTTTTTT. Its translation: CASSPRGTGGEKLFF.

This chain links TRBV6-1 with TRBJ1-5; D call uncertain. Germline CDR1 and CDR2: MNHNS and SASEGT. The ends were cut back, 7 bases at V and 2 bases at J, with 9 bases in the middle. This CDR3 region has 13 residues. The CDR3 DNA reads as TGTGCCAGCACCTCCGACGGCAATCAGCCCCAGCATTTT. It translates to CASTSDGNQPQHF.

V usage is TRBV27 and J usage is TRBJ2-2; D gene ambiguous. With 4 bases removed from V and 4 bases from J, the gap between germline ends came to 7 bases. CDR3 size: 13 residues. Germline V CDR1 and CDR2: MNHEY, SMNVEV (reference sequence). CDR3 protein: CASSWFGTGELFF. In nucleotides, the CDR3 is TGTGCCAGCAGTTGGTTCGGCACCGGGGAGCTGTTTTTT.